This T cell receptor beta chain came from a study of cytomegalovirus exposure and HLA in healthy donors. PCR primers comprised 60 Vbeta and 13 Jbeta primers. Data came from immunoSEQ multiplex PCR; TCRdb stores just in-frame clones and leaves some out. The profile shows about 140,000 clones, 75% to 85% of them singletons. In the case of this clone: The antigen is undetermined.

General study findings and limits: Common viral pathogens seemed to be connected with several of the most significant clusters, according to a later analysis.

This TCR was sampled from a female donor in good health and CMV-seronegative. Sequenced sample: PBMCs.

CDR3 in DNA: TGTGCCAGCAACCTGGACAGGGGACAAGAGACCCAGTACTTC. Its translation: CASNLDRGQETQYF. V is TRBV7-2 and J is TRBJ2-5; the match to TRBD1 covers 9 bases. Germline CDR1 reads SGHTA; CDR2 reads FQGNSA. The CDR3 contains 14 residues. The trim removed 7 bases at V and 2 bases at J, leaving 5 bases unmatched.